This T cell receptor beta chain was profiled in a study of lymphopenia after photon versus proton radiotherapy. Findings and limits, study-wide: Relative stability marked proton patients; photon patients lost diversity and naive cells. In patients who died, overall survival fell as post-nadir TCR diversity dropped more. Authors raise, but do not show, better survival with proton therapy. Oligoclonal CD8+ Temra expansion after nadir drove photon patients' diversity drop.

Concerning this clone itself: Antigen unknown.

The J segment lost 5 bases and the V segment lost 5 bases, leaving 7 bases of the junction unmatched. The CDR3 covers 15 residues. The germline CDR1 and CDR2 sequences are PRHDT and FYEKMQ (reference sequence). Profiled with immunoSEQ multiplex PCR; TCRdb holds only in-frame clones, not every one. This table has roughly 64,000 clones, 87% appearing once. The V call is TRBV13, the J call TRBJ2-7; TRBD2 agrees at 12 bases. Here the sequenced sample was peripheral blood, taken from a patient treated with proton-based radiotherapy. The sequence was collected from an elderly man with esophageal cancer. CDR3 loop: CASSTGLAGSHEQYF. The DNA for the CDR3 is TGTGCCAGCAGCACCGGACTAGCGGGGTCCCACGAGCAGTACTTC.